This TCR beta chain was profiled in a study of PD-1 blockade in classical Hodgkin lymphoma. Study context: Patients in the cohort were put on intravenous nivolumab, 3 mg/kg every 2 weeks.

In germline, CDR1 is PRHDT, CDR2 FYEKMQ (reference sequence). The CDR3 covers 15 residues. V was pared by 0 bases and J by 5 bases, with 3 bases of the junction left unmatched. Sequencing was performed with immunoSEQ multiplex PCR; in TCRdb, only in-frame clones are kept and a portion is missing. The table shows around 2,200 clones, with 58% occurring only once. All patients relapsed after autologous stem cell transplantation, and brentuximab vedotin exposure varied. This TCR was sampled from a human donor with classical Hodgkin lymphoma. The chain is built from TRBV13 and TRBJ2-7; TRBD1 aligns across 11 bases. The material sequenced was peripheral blood mononuclear cells (PBMCs), taken at baseline. The DNA of the CDR3 is TGTGCCAGCAGCTTAGGCGGACAGGGGGCGAACGAGCAGTACTTC. It codes for CASSLGGQGANEQYF.